The rows below give T cell receptor beta chains drawn from one sample of a study of PD-1 blockade in classical Hodgkin lymphoma. Assay: immunoSEQ multiplex PCR; the TCRdb copy retains only in-frame clones and omits some. The sample has around 12,000 clones; 79% are singletons. Specimen: CD8+ T cells from blood, collected at baseline. These receptors were taken from a human donor with classical Hodgkin lymphoma. Each CDR3 is given without its conserved first and last residue. Fields, in order: J gene, V gene, CDR3 protein.

TRBJ2-1,TRBV6-1,ASSRDLYSYNEQF
TRBJ1-5,TRBV19,ASSIGQGVQPQH
TRBJ2-7,TRBV19,ASSTLLADEQY
TRBJ1-5,TRBV11-3,ASSLGGTQPQH
TRBJ2-7,TRBV7-2,ASSSPGQDYEQY
TRBJ2-3,TRBV9,ASSALTDTQY
TRBJ2-2,TRBV28,ASTYTGTANTGELF
TRBJ1-4,TRBV5-6,ASSSRWRRTNEKLF
TRBJ2-1,TRBV4-2,ASSQDTRGAGEQF
TRBJ2-7,TRBV10-1,ASRGGPFTACPEQY
TRBJ1-4,TRBV13,ASSSLNEKLF
TRBJ2-7,TRBV4-3,ASSQESGTYEQY
TRBJ1-3,TRBV27,ASSFSGSGNTIY
TRBJ2-7,TRBV6-6,ASSYRRDLTYEQY
TRBJ2-5,TRBV14,ASSRQIQETQY
TRBJ1-6,TRBV6-5,ASSYTQGRDSPLH
TRBJ1-2,TRBV30,AWTGVSYGYT
TRBJ2-3,TRBV7-6,ASRLLPGVTDTQY
TRBJ2-7,TRBV5-1,ASSWSGGAYEQY
TRBJ2-7,TRBV6-5,ASSYSSGNGGYEQY
TRBJ1-1,TRBV27,ASSSYQGTNTEAF
TRBJ1-1,TRBV14,ASSQGYQGTEAF
TRBJ1-4,TRBV7-2,ASSSPLIEKLF
TRBJ1-6,TRBV21-1,ASRGDRGNPPLH
TRBJ2-1,TRBV19,ASSPISGVLNEQF
TRBJ1-1,TRBV28,ASRGILGTEAF
TRBJ1-1,TRBV6-5,ASSWGMNTEAF
TRBJ1-2,TRBV5-6,ASSLEQVAGYT
TRBJ1-2,TRBV19,ASSIQANYGYT
TRBJ1-6,TRBV9,ASSVGASPLH
TRBJ1-6,TRBV6-5,ASRRDSGDNSPLH
TRBJ2-1,TRBV19,ASSIVGLPVAEQF
TRBJ1-4,TRBV12-5,ASGTAPGGLLEKLF
TRBJ2-3,TRBV19,ASRVWDTQY
TRBJ2-1,TRBV4-3,ASSQDRTAGYYNEQF